This T cell receptor (beta chain) was sequenced during a study of blood T cell repertoires in COVID-19. About the study: Sites across the United States, Italy and Spain contributed samples from acute and convalescent COVID-19. PBMCs, B-cell-depleted T cells, or T cells were the source of the cDNA or gDNA that made up the material.

Deletions cut 1 base from V and 8 bases from J, with 10 bases between. CDR1 SGDLS and CDR2 YYNGEE come from the germline V gene. CDR3 size: 14 residues. Shortly before study entry, within 2 weeks, exposed participants had met a COVID-19 case. Original data processing: The assay estimated nucleated cells by amplifying reference gene primers. Measured with immunoSEQ multiplex PCR; TCRdb has only the in-frame clones, and not every one. V, J and clone size reflect that table, while D and trimming were determined from the DNA. The repertoire holds under 450,000 clones, just over 90% seen once, with just over 0.85% in the top ten.

The origin of this receptor is a woman aged 40 to 50 who had been exposed to COVID-19. Sample: PBMCs or T cells enriched from blood (not recorded which). The V gene is TRBV9, the J gene TRBJ1-6; possible D gene TRBD1, 6 bases. The CDR3 sequence is CASSVSGHDSPLHF. The CDR3 region has the DNA TGTGCCAGCAGCGTATCGGGACATGATTCACCCCTCCACTTT.